Below are 7 T cell receptor beta chains sequenced from a single sample in a study of monozygotic twins with inflammatory bowel disease. Using the 5' RACE reads, TCRdb records one entry per CDR3 protein without DNA. Its table lists 110,000 to 150,000 distinct CDR3 sequences. Specimen: blood. Receptors originate from a human donor with ulcerative colitis or Crohn's disease, or a healthy co-twin of an affected twin (not recorded which).

J is TRBJ1-5 and V is TRBV12-3 or TRBV12-4; the TCRdb call, TRBD1, lacks DNA for checking. The CDR3 covers 14 residues. The CDR3 sequence: CASSSPPGDQPQHF.

The chain couples TRBV7-2 to TRBJ2-4. The germline V gene has CDR1 SGHTA and CDR2 FQGNSA. This CDR3 comprises 13 residues. This CDR3 reads CASSLNRENIQYF. The full variable domain, completed using reference TRBV7-2 and TRBJ2-4, is GAGVSQSPSNKVTEKGKDVELRCDPISGHTALYWYRQSLGQGLEFLIYFQGNSAPDKSGLPSDRFSAERTGGSVSTLTIQRTQQEDSAVYLCASSLNRENIQYFGAGTRLSVL.

V is TRBV4-1 and J is TRBJ2-7; TCRdb's D gene call, TRBD1, goes unchecked for lack of DNA. Germline V CDR1 and CDR2: MGHRA, YSYEKL. This CDR3 spans 17 amino acids. Here the CDR3 reads CASSLRGRTGSEYEQYF.

CDR3: CASRKRDTEAFF. The genes are TRBV5-6 and TRBJ1-1. The CDR3 length is 12 residues. Germline CDR1 and CDR2: SGHDT and YYEEEE.

The CDR3 protein is CASSLIRAQPQHF. The gene calls are TRBV5-8 and TRBJ1-5; TCRdb's D gene call, TRBD1, goes unchecked for lack of DNA. This CDR3 region has 13 residues. Germline V gives CDR1 SGHTS, CDR2 YDEGEE.

This chain uses TRBV7-2 with TRBJ2-5; TCRdb outputs TRBD2, but without DNA this stays unchecked. The CDR3 is 17 residues long. Germline values: CDR1 SGHTA, CDR2 FQGNSA. This chain's CDR3 is CASSFLPSGGTQETQYF.

The V call is TRBV5-1, the J call TRBJ1-4; checking the TCRdb D call of TRBD1 is not possible without DNA. CDR3 length equals 20 residues. The germline gives CDR1 SGHRS, CDR2 YFSETQ. CDR3 amino acids: CASSVTGTGVKITDNEKLFF.